These T cell receptor beta chains were read from a single sample in a study of blood T cells in healthy people across ages. TCRdb analysed the 5' RACE reads with MiXCR anew, one entry per CDR3 protein. The repertoire holds about 1.8 million distinct CDR3 sequences, with about 50% as singletons. Source material: blood. The origin of the receptors is a woman between 40 and 50 years old in good health. CDR3s include the opening cysteine and the closing phenylalanine or tryptophan. The order of the fields is J gene, D gene, V gene, clone size, CDR3 DNA, CDR3 protein. The D gene is left open where the match is weak. Clone size is stated in some rows and not others, as once, few, many or a class when expanded.

j_call: TRBJ1-5; d_call: -; v_call: TRBV20-1; clone_size: -; cdr3_nt: TGCAGTGCTAGATCGAAGAATCAGCCCCAGCATTTT; cdr3_aa: CSARSKNQPQHF
j_call: TRBJ1-1; d_call: -; v_call: TRBV20-1; clone_size: -; cdr3_nt: TGCAGTGCTAGGGTGGGGGCGCGGGGAAACACTGAAGCTTTCTTT; cdr3_aa: CSARVGARGNTEAFF
j_call: TRBJ2-1; d_call: TRBD2; v_call: TRBV5-1; clone_size: few; cdr3_nt: TGCGCCAGCAGCACCGCCGGACTAGCGGTCTACAATGAGCAGTTCTTC; cdr3_aa: CASSTAGLAVYNEQFF
j_call: TRBJ2-5; d_call: TRBD2; v_call: TRBV13; clone_size: -; cdr3_nt: TGTGCCAGCAGCGGGACTAGCGGGGGGAAAGAGACCCAGTACTTC; cdr3_aa: CASSGTSGGKETQYF
j_call: TRBJ2-3; d_call: -; v_call: TRBV4-3; clone_size: -; cdr3_nt: TGCGCCAGCAGTAGGCAGATCCCCACAGATACGCAGTATTTT; cdr3_aa: CASSRQIPTDTQYF
j_call: TRBJ2-1; d_call: -; v_call: TRBV20-1; clone_size: -; cdr3_nt: TGCAGTGCTAGAGTAGCGTTGGAGCAGTTCTTC; cdr3_aa: CSARVALEQFF
j_call: TRBJ1-2; d_call: -; v_call: TRBV7-6; clone_size: -; cdr3_nt: TGTGCCAGCAGCTTAAGGCCCGTCGGCGTGTCCGGCGGGGGCTACACCTTC; cdr3_aa: CASSLRPVGVSGGGYTF
j_call: TRBJ2-6; d_call: -; v_call: TRBV7-2; clone_size: -; cdr3_nt: TGTGCCAGCAGCCAAGGACAGCATGGGGCCAACGTCCTGACTTTC; cdr3_aa: CASSQGQHGANVLTF
j_call: TRBJ2-1; d_call: -; v_call: TRBV11-2; clone_size: -; cdr3_nt: TGTGCCAGCAGCTTACTACTGTATGGCAATGAGCAGTTCTTC; cdr3_aa: CASSLLLYGNEQFF
j_call: TRBJ2-2; d_call: -; v_call: TRBV20-1; clone_size: -; cdr3_nt: TGCAGTGCTAGGGCGCGGTCGACTTCACGTGGGGGCGGGGAGCTGTTTTTT; cdr3_aa: CSARARSTSRGGGELFF
j_call: TRBJ2-3; d_call: TRBD2; v_call: TRBV11-2; clone_size: -; cdr3_nt: TGTGCCAGCAGCTCGCTAGCGGGGGGCGATACGCAGTATTTT; cdr3_aa: CASSSLAGGDTQYF
j_call: TRBJ2-5; d_call: -; v_call: TRBV11-1; clone_size: -; cdr3_nt: TGTGCCAGCAGCTTTCCTCCTAAAGAGACCCAGTACTTC; cdr3_aa: CASSFPPKETQYF
j_call: TRBJ2-3; d_call: TRBD1; v_call: TRBV29-1; clone_size: -; cdr3_nt: TGCAGCGTTGCCAGGGGGGCGGACAGGGGATTTTCCGATACGCAGTATTTT; cdr3_aa: CSVARGADRGFSDTQYF
j_call: TRBJ2-6; d_call: -; v_call: TRBV7-2; clone_size: -; cdr3_nt: TGTGCCAGCAGCTTAGGAGGCCCCACGGGGTCTGGGGCCAACGTCCTGACTTTC; cdr3_aa: CASSLGGPTGSGANVLTF
j_call: TRBJ2-4; d_call: -; v_call: TRBV4-1; clone_size: -; cdr3_nt: TGCGCCAGCAGCCAAGATAGAGGGACAGCCAAAAACATTCAGTACTTC; cdr3_aa: CASSQDRGTAKNIQYF
j_call: TRBJ2-7; d_call: TRBD1; v_call: TRBV5-1; clone_size: -; cdr3_nt: TGCGCCAGCAGCTTGGATTACAGGGGATACGAGCAGTACTTC; cdr3_aa: CASSLDYRGYEQYF
j_call: TRBJ2-7; d_call: -; v_call: TRBV27; clone_size: few; cdr3_nt: TGTGCCAGCAGTTTATCATGGGGGGCGATCTCCTACGAGCAGTACTTC; cdr3_aa: CASSLSWGAISYEQYF
j_call: TRBJ2-7; d_call: TRBD1; v_call: TRBV7-2; clone_size: -; cdr3_nt: TGTGCCAGCAGCTTGGGACAGGGTCACCACGAGCAGTACTTC; cdr3_aa: CASSLGQGHHEQYF
j_call: TRBJ1-2; d_call: -; v_call: TRBV7-8; clone_size: -; cdr3_nt: TGTGCCAGCAGCCCACAGTGGCAGGGGTATGGCTACACCTTC; cdr3_aa: CASSPQWQGYGYTF
j_call: TRBJ2-7; d_call: TRBD2; v_call: TRBV7-2; clone_size: -; cdr3_nt: TGTGCCAGCAGCTTAGAAGCGGGGGGTTTCGAGCAGTACTTC; cdr3_aa: CASSLEAGGFEQYF
j_call: TRBJ2-1; d_call: -; v_call: TRBV10-3; clone_size: -; cdr3_nt: TGTGCCATCAAGGGGGAGGGTTGGCATGAGCAGTTCTTC; cdr3_aa: CAIKGEGWHEQFF
j_call: TRBJ2-7; d_call: -; v_call: TRBV7-9; clone_size: -; cdr3_nt: TGTGCCAGCAGCCCCCCATCGGGGCACAGCTCCTACGAGCAGTACTTC; cdr3_aa: CASSPPSGHSSYEQYF
j_call: TRBJ2-1; d_call: -; v_call: TRBV5-1; clone_size: few; cdr3_nt: TGCGCCAGCAGCTTGGTACGTTCCCCTGTCGATGAGCAGTTCTTC; cdr3_aa: CASSLVRSPVDEQFF
j_call: TRBJ2-3; d_call: -; v_call: TRBV28; clone_size: -; cdr3_nt: TGTGCCAGCAGTTCCCCGACAGGACATACGCAGTATTTT; cdr3_aa: CASSSPTGHTQYF
j_call: TRBJ2-5; d_call: -; v_call: TRBV15; clone_size: -; cdr3_nt: TGTGCCACCAGCATGACGGAGGCAGGAGGGACCCAGTACTTC; cdr3_aa: CATSMTEAGGTQYF
j_call: TRBJ1-2; d_call: TRBD1; v_call: TRBV5-6; clone_size: -; cdr3_nt: TGTGCCAGCAGGACTCCCGGGACAGGAAACTATGGCTACACCTTC; cdr3_aa: CASRTPGTGNYGYTF
j_call: TRBJ2-1; d_call: TRBD2; v_call: TRBV29-1; clone_size: -; cdr3_nt: TGCAGCGTTGATCGAGCGGGGGCCGGATACTACAATGAGCAGTTCTTC; cdr3_aa: CSVDRAGAGYYNEQFF
j_call: TRBJ2-1; d_call: TRBD2; v_call: TRBV28; clone_size: -; cdr3_nt: TGTGCCAGCAGTTCGCAGCGGGAGAGCTCCTACAATGAGCAGTTCTTC; cdr3_aa: CASSSQRESSYNEQFF
j_call: TRBJ2-1; d_call: -; v_call: TRBV7-8; clone_size: -; cdr3_nt: TGTGCCAGCAGCTTCCGGGACGGCTCCTACAATGAGCAGTTCTTC; cdr3_aa: CASSFRDGSYNEQFF
j_call: TRBJ2-7; d_call: -; v_call: TRBV20-1; clone_size: -; cdr3_nt: TGCAGTGCTAGAGATCGAAGGACCTACGAGCAGTACTTC; cdr3_aa: CSARDRRTYEQYF
j_call: TRBJ1-1; d_call: -; v_call: TRBV4-3; clone_size: -; cdr3_nt: TGCGCCAGCAGCCAGGAAGGGGTAGGACCAACTGAAGCTTTCTTT; cdr3_aa: CASSQEGVGPTEAFF
j_call: TRBJ1-1; d_call: -; v_call: TRBV11-2; clone_size: -; cdr3_nt: TGTGCCAGCAGCTTACTTCACAGCACTGAAGCTTTCTTT; cdr3_aa: CASSLLHSTEAFF
j_call: TRBJ2-3; d_call: -; v_call: TRBV29-1; clone_size: few; cdr3_nt: TGCAGCGTTGGGAGGGACACGACAGCCCGAGCGGGTACGCAGTATTTT; cdr3_aa: CSVGRDTTARAGTQYF
j_call: TRBJ2-1; d_call: TRBD2; v_call: TRBV9; clone_size: -; cdr3_nt: TGTGCCAGCAGCCCCGGACTAGTCAATGAGCAGTTCTTC; cdr3_aa: CASSPGLVNEQFF
j_call: TRBJ2-5; d_call: TRBD2; v_call: TRBV20-1; clone_size: -; cdr3_nt: TGCGGTAGCGGGGAAGAGGAGACCCAGTACTTC; cdr3_aa: CGSGEEETQYF
j_call: TRBJ1-2; d_call: -; v_call: TRBV6-4; clone_size: -; cdr3_nt: TGTGCCAGCAGTGGGGCAGGCAATGGCTACACCTTC; cdr3_aa: CASSGAGNGYTF
j_call: TRBJ2-5; d_call: -; v_call: TRBV12-3/TRBV12-4; clone_size: many; cdr3_nt: TGTGCCAGCGGAGGGGGAGAGACCCAGTACTTC; cdr3_aa: CASGGGETQYF
j_call: TRBJ1-2; d_call: -; v_call: TRBV7-2; clone_size: -; cdr3_nt: TGTGCCAGCAGGGTGGGGGGGACCCATGGCTACACCTTC; cdr3_aa: CASRVGGTHGYTF
j_call: TRBJ2-2; d_call: -; v_call: TRBV9; clone_size: -; cdr3_nt: TGTGCCAGCAGCGTAGTGAATAGCGGCACCGGGGAGCTGTTTTTT; cdr3_aa: CASSVVNSGTGELFF
j_call: TRBJ1-5; d_call: -; v_call: TRBV11-2; clone_size: -; cdr3_nt: TGTGCCAGCAGCTTGGGACATCTTAGCAATCAGCCCCAGCATTTT; cdr3_aa: CASSLGHLSNQPQHF
j_call: TRBJ1-4; d_call: -; v_call: TRBV27; clone_size: -; cdr3_nt: TGTGCCAGCAGTTTATGGGGATCAGGGGAAAAACTGTTTTTT; cdr3_aa: CASSLWGSGEKLFF
j_call: TRBJ1-1; d_call: -; v_call: TRBV7-6; clone_size: -; cdr3_nt: TGTGCCAGCAGCTTGACGCCAGGGCCTATGAACACTGAAGCTTTCTTT; cdr3_aa: CASSLTPGPMNTEAFF
j_call: TRBJ2-5; d_call: -; v_call: TRBV6-2/TRBV6-3; clone_size: -; cdr3_nt: TGTGCCAGCAGTTACGGAGCCACCCGGTACTTC; cdr3_aa: CASSYGATRYF
j_call: TRBJ1-2; d_call: -; v_call: TRBV5-1; clone_size: few; cdr3_nt: TGCGCCAGCAGCATTCCCCAGGTTAACTATGGCTACACCTTC; cdr3_aa: CASSIPQVNYGYTF
j_call: TRBJ2-1; d_call: TRBD2; v_call: TRBV15; clone_size: once; cdr3_nt: TGTGCCACCAGCAGAGGCGAAACCCCGGGACTAGCGAACTATGAGCAGTTCTTC; cdr3_aa: CATSRGETPGLANYEQFF
j_call: TRBJ2-3; d_call: TRBD1; v_call: TRBV20-1; clone_size: -; cdr3_nt: TGCAGTGCTCCCTCCGACAGGGCAGATACGCAGTATTTT; cdr3_aa: CSAPSDRADTQYF
j_call: TRBJ1-2; d_call: -; v_call: TRBV25-1; clone_size: -; cdr3_nt: TGTGCCAGCAAGGGGGGAGAAGGGTACGGCTACACCTTC; cdr3_aa: CASKGGEGYGYTF